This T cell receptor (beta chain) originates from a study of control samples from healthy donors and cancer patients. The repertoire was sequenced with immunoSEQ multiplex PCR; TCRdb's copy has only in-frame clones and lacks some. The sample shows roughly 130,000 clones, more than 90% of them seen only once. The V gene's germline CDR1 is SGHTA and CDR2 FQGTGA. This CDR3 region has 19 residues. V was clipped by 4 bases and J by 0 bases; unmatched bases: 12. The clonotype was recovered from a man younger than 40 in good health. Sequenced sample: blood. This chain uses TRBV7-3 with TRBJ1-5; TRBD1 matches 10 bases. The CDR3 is CASSSRIGQGDDSNQPQHF. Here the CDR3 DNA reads TGTGCCAGCAGCTCCCGGATTGGACAGGGGGACGATAGCAATCAGCCCCAGCATTTT.